Detailed here is one T cell receptor beta chain. As yet, its antigen is unknown. This sample stems from a study of T cells expressing NK-cell markers. As for the study in general: Eight donors were sequenced, of whom seven were HCMV-seropositive, while the remaining one was HCMV-seronegative.

This CDR3 region has 15 residues. CDR1 and CDR2 (germline): LGHDT, YNNKEL (reference sequence). Study observations and caveats: A few donors' CD3+CD56-NKG2C+ cells were dominated by the same clonotypes.

TCRdb re-analyzed the 5' RACE reads; it lists each CDR3 protein once, without DNA. The sample table includes under 600,000 distinct CDR3 sequences. The chain employs TRBV3-1 and TRBJ2-2. What was sequenced was blood T cells: a sorted CD56 or NKG2C T cell subset, CD4+ or CD8+ T cells, or bulk PBMC T cells (not recorded which). The receptor was derived from a woman between 45 and 60 years old in good health. CDR3 loop: CASSQTGSNTGELFF.